This is a list of T cell receptor beta chains from one sample in a study of blood T cell repertoires in COVID-19. Generated by immunoSEQ multiplex PCR, the TCRdb table keeps only in-frame clones and is missing some. The repertoire holds some 88,000 clones, 85% seen once, with approximately 3.9% in the top ten. Sequenced material: peripheral blood. The receptors originated from a man aged 60 to 69 with acute or convalescent COVID-19. CDR3s include the opening cysteine and the closing phenylalanine or tryptophan. Each record gives: CDR3 DNA, CDR3 protein, CDR3 length, clone size, J gene, D gene, V gene. A D gene is named only where the DNA matches it firmly. Clone size is not always given. Where it is, it says once, few, many or a class for expanded clones.

DNA: TGTGCCAGTAGCGCTGGGAGGTACACTGAAGCTTTCTTT
CDR3: CASSAGRYTEAFF
length: 13
size: -
J: TRBJ1-1
D: -
V: TRBV19

DNA: TGTGCCATCAGTGGACAGGGGAGAACTGAAGCTTTCTTT
CDR3: CAISGQGRTEAFF
length: 13
size: -
J: TRBJ1-1
D: TRBD1
V: TRBV10-3

DNA: TGTGCCAGCAGCTTAGCAGTTCCGACACTCACCTACAATGAGCAGTTCTTC
CDR3: CASSLAVPTLTYNEQFF
length: 17
size: -
J: TRBJ2-1
D: -
V: TRBV11-2

DNA: TGTGCCAGCAGTGAATGGCAGAACAATCAGCCCCAGCATTTT
CDR3: CASSEWQNNQPQHF
length: 14
size: -
J: TRBJ1-5
D: -
V: TRBV25-1

DNA: TGTGCCAGCAGTGCGGAGGGCGGGGCAAACTATGGCTACACCTTC
CDR3: CASSAEGGANYGYTF
length: 15
size: -
J: TRBJ1-2
D: -
V: TRBV2

DNA: TGTGCCAGCAGCCCATCAGGACAGCACACTGAAGCTTTCTTT
CDR3: CASSPSGQHTEAFF
length: 14
size: -
J: TRBJ1-1
D: -
V: TRBV7-3

DNA: TGTGCCAGTAGTATAATAGGGTCCGGCAGGGGGCAAAATCAGCCCCAGCATTTT
CDR3: CASSIIGSGRGQNQPQHF
length: 18
size: -
J: TRBJ1-5
D: TRBD1
V: TRBV19

DNA: TGTGCCAGCAGTCCCCGGACAGGATACCGGACCCAGTACTTC
CDR3: CASSPRTGYRTQYF
length: 14
size: -
J: TRBJ2-5
D: TRBD1
V: TRBV25-1

DNA: TGTGCCAGCACTCCAGGGGACAGGGTCCACGAGCAGTACTTC
CDR3: CASTPGDRVHEQYF
length: 14
size: -
J: TRBJ2-7
D: TRBD1
V: TRBV6-5

DNA: TGTGCCAGTAGTCCCCGGGACAGGCCCTACACCGGGGAGCTGTTTTTT
CDR3: CASSPRDRPYTGELFF
length: 16
size: -
J: TRBJ2-2
D: TRBD1
V: TRBV19

DNA: TGTGCCAGCAACCAACAGGGGGATCAGCCCCAGCATTTT
CDR3: CASNQQGDQPQHF
length: 13
size: -
J: TRBJ1-5
D: TRBD1
V: TRBV2

DNA: TGTGCCATCAGTGTGGGGACGGGGGGGTACAATGAGCAGTTCTTC
CDR3: CAISVGTGGYNEQFF
length: 15
size: -
J: TRBJ2-1
D: TRBD2
V: TRBV10-3

DNA: TGTGCCAGCAGAGACAGGGTAGACTATGGCTACACCTTC
CDR3: CASRDRVDYGYTF
length: 13
size: -
J: TRBJ1-2
D: TRBD1
V: TRBV12-3/TRBV12-4

DNA: TGTGCCAGCAGCCAAGAGACTTCCGAGCAGTACTTC
CDR3: CASSQETSEQYF
length: 12
size: -
J: TRBJ2-7
D: -
V: TRBV14

DNA: TGCGCCAGCAGCCAAGCCCCCGGACAGGGTCCCGCAGATACGCAGTATTTT
CDR3: CASSQAPGQGPADTQYF
length: 17
size: once
J: TRBJ2-3
D: TRBD1
V: TRBV4-3

DNA: TGTGCCAGTACCCGGGACAGGGGGCAAACTGAAGCTTTCTTT
CDR3: CASTRDRGQTEAFF
length: 14
size: few
J: TRBJ1-1
D: TRBD1
V: TRBV19

DNA: TGTGCCAGCAGTTTCCGGGACACTACTGAAGCTTTCTTT
CDR3: CASSFRDTTEAFF
length: 13
size: -
J: TRBJ1-1
D: -
V: TRBV12-3/TRBV12-4

DNA: TGTGCCAGCAGCGTCCGAGGACAGGGCAATCAGCCCCAGCATTTT
CDR3: CASSVRGQGNQPQHF
length: 15
size: -
J: TRBJ1-5
D: TRBD1
V: TRBV5-5

DNA: TGTGCCATCGGACTAGCGGGAGTCAATGAGCAGTACTTC
CDR3: CAIGLAGVNEQYF
length: 13
size: -
J: TRBJ2-7
D: TRBD2
V: TRBV6-5

DNA: TGCGCCAGCAGCAGGGGGACAGGGGTGACGAACACTGAAGCTTTCTTT
CDR3: CASSRGTGVTNTEAFF
length: 16
size: -
J: TRBJ1-1
D: TRBD1
V: TRBV5-1

DNA: TGTGCCAGCAGTCCAGGGCCGGGACTAGCGGGGGTTAACAATGAGCAGTTCTTC
CDR3: CASSPGPGLAGVNNEQFF
length: 18
size: once
J: TRBJ2-1
D: TRBD2
V: TRBV27

DNA: TGTGCCAGCAGTCGAACTGGGACTGACACCGGGGAGCTGTTTTTT
CDR3: CASSRTGTDTGELFF
length: 15
size: -
J: TRBJ2-2
D: -
V: TRBV7-2

DNA: TGCAGCGTTGAACCCTTCGGGGTAGATACGCAGTATTTT
CDR3: CSVEPFGVDTQYF
length: 13
size: -
J: TRBJ2-3
D: -
V: TRBV29-1

DNA: TGTGCCAGCAGTCTTGGACAGAGCTATGGCTACACCTTC
CDR3: CASSLGQSYGYTF
length: 13
size: -
J: TRBJ1-2
D: -
V: TRBV12-3/TRBV12-4

DNA: TGTGCCAGCAGCTTAGGACGGGTTTCCTACGAGCAGTACTTC
CDR3: CASSLGRVSYEQYF
length: 14
size: -
J: TRBJ2-7
D: -
V: TRBV7-2

DNA: TGCGCCAGCAGCCGAGAAGCGGGAAATGAGCAGTTCTTC
CDR3: CASSREAGNEQFF
length: 13
size: -
J: TRBJ2-1
D: TRBD2
V: TRBV5-1

DNA: TGCAGTGCTAGAGCGGGTTCACCCCTCCACTTT
CDR3: CSARAGSPLHF
length: 11
size: -
J: TRBJ1-6
D: -
V: TRBV20-1

DNA: TGTGCCAGCAGTGCATACAGGGTCAGCACAGATACGCAGTATTTT
CDR3: CASSAYRVSTDTQYF
length: 15
size: -
J: TRBJ2-3
D: -
V: TRBV2

DNA: TGTGCCAGCAGTTACTTGCGGGAGGGCCGGGAGACCCAGTACTTC
CDR3: CASSYLREGRETQYF
length: 15
size: once
J: TRBJ2-5
D: TRBD2
V: TRBV6-2/TRBV6-3

DNA: TGTGCCAGCAGGACAGGAAACTATGGCTACACCTTC
CDR3: CASRTGNYGYTF
length: 12
size: -
J: TRBJ1-2
D: -
V: TRBV6-5

DNA: TGTGCCAGTAGCCTTGGGACTCCGAAAGAAAAACTGTTTTTT
CDR3: CASSLGTPKEKLFF
length: 14
size: -
J: TRBJ1-4
D: -
V: TRBV19

DNA: TGTGCCAGCAGCTGGAGGTTCGCGCATCTCACCGGGGAGCTGTTTTTT
CDR3: CASSWRFAHLTGELFF
length: 16
size: -
J: TRBJ2-2
D: -
V: TRBV11-2

DNA: TGCAGCGTTTCCCTCGGACAGGTTGGGACTGAAGCTTTCTTT
CDR3: CSVSLGQVGTEAFF
length: 14
size: -
J: TRBJ1-1
D: TRBD1
V: TRBV29-1

DNA: TGTGCCAGCAGCCATCGTGGCAGGTTGGCCTACGAGCAGTACTTC
CDR3: CASSHRGRLAYEQYF
length: 15
size: once
J: TRBJ2-7
D: -
V: TRBV3-1/TRBV3-2

DNA: TGTGCCAGCAGTGGCATCAGCGGGGCCACTAGCACAGATACGCAGTATTTT
CDR3: CASSGISGATSTDTQYF
length: 17
size: -
J: TRBJ2-3
D: TRBD2
V: TRBV6-1

DNA: TGTGCCAGCAGCGTGGGGGAGGAGGAGACCCAGTACTTC
CDR3: CASSVGEEETQYF
length: 13
size: -
J: TRBJ2-5
D: -
V: TRBV7-3

DNA: TGTGCCAGCAGCCAAGGTAGGAGCGGGACGTTCACAGATACGCAGTATTTT
CDR3: CASSQGRSGTFTDTQYF
length: 17
size: -
J: TRBJ2-3
D: TRBD2
V: TRBV4-2

DNA: TGTGCCAGTACCCCGACAGGAAGAGGCTACACCTTC
CDR3: CASTPTGRGYTF
length: 12
size: -
J: TRBJ1-2
D: -
V: TRBV19

DNA: TGCGCCAGCAGCTTGGCGGGTAACAGCAATCAGCCCCAGCATTTT
CDR3: CASSLAGNSNQPQHF
length: 15
size: -
J: TRBJ1-5
D: -
V: TRBV5-1

DNA: TGTGCCACCAGCAGTGAAGGACTAGCGGGACACATCTCCTACGAGCAGTACTTC
CDR3: CATSSEGLAGHISYEQYF
length: 18
size: -
J: TRBJ2-7
D: TRBD2
V: TRBV15

DNA: TGTGCCAGCAGTTCCCCGGGGACAGCTCAGCCCCAGCATTTT
CDR3: CASSSPGTAQPQHF
length: 14
size: -
J: TRBJ1-5
D: TRBD1
V: TRBV6-2/TRBV6-3

DNA: TGTGCCAGTAGCCCGGGGGGGCCCACTGAAGCTTTCTTT
CDR3: CASSPGGPTEAFF
length: 13
size: -
J: TRBJ1-1
D: -
V: TRBV19

DNA: TGTGCCAGCAGCCTCCATTCAGGGGTTTATAATTCACCCCTCCACTTT
CDR3: CASSLHSGVYNSPLHF
length: 16
size: -
J: TRBJ1-6
D: -
V: TRBV14

DNA: TGTGCCAGCAGCTTGGGACAGGCCTCCTACGAGCAGTACTTC
CDR3: CASSLGQASYEQYF
length: 14
size: few
J: TRBJ2-7
D: TRBD1
V: TRBV13

DNA: TGTGCCAGTAGCCGGACAGGGGAGGATAATTCACCCCTCCACTTT
CDR3: CASSRTGEDNSPLHF
length: 15
size: -
J: TRBJ1-6
D: TRBD1
V: TRBV19

DNA: TGCAGCGTCGAGACAGATATGACCTACGAGCAGTACTTC
CDR3: CSVETDMTYEQYF
length: 13
size: large
J: TRBJ2-7
D: -
V: TRBV29-1

DNA: TGTGCCAGCAGTTTCCCCCGTGGGGCATTGGGTGGTAGGAGCAATCAGCCCCAGCATTTT
CDR3: CASSFPRGALGGRSNQPQHF
length: 20
size: few
J: TRBJ1-5
D: -
V: TRBV2

DNA: TGTGCCAGCAGCCAAGAAGACAGGGATGGCTACACCTTC
CDR3: CASSQEDRDGYTF
length: 13
size: -
J: TRBJ1-2
D: TRBD1
V: TRBV4-2

DNA: TGTGCCAGCAGCCGGGACAGGGAGGACGAGCAGTACTTC
CDR3: CASSRDREDEQYF
length: 13
size: -
J: TRBJ2-7
D: TRBD1
V: TRBV2